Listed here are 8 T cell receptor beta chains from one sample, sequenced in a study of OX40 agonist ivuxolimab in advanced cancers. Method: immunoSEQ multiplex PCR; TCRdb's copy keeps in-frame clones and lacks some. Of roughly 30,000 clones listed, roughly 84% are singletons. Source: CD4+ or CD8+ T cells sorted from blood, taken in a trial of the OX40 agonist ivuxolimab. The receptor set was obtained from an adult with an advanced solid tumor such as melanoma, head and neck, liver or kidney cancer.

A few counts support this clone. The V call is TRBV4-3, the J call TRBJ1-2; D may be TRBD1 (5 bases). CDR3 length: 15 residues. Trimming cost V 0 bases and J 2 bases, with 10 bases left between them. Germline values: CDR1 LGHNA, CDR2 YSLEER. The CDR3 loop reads CASSQEQSGNYGYTF. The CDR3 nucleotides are TGCGCCAGCAGCCAAGAACAGTCAGGGAACTATGGCTACACCTTC.

CDR3 residues: CASRVSGANVLTF. CDR3 sequence (DNA): TGTGCCAGCAGAGTCTCTGGGGCCAACGTCCTGACTTTC. The chain employs TRBV27 and TRBJ2-6; no clear D gene. The CDR3 extends over 13 amino acids. Deletions cut 6 bases from V and 0 bases from J, with 3 bases between. Germline values: CDR1 MNHEY, CDR2 SMNVEV (reference sequence).

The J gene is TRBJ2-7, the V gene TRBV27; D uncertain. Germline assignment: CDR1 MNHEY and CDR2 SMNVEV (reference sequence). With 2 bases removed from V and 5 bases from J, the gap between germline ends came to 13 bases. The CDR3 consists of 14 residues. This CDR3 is CASSLRAGRHEQYF. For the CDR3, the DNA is TGTGCCAGCAGTTTAAGGGCCGGTAGACACGAGCAGTACTTC.

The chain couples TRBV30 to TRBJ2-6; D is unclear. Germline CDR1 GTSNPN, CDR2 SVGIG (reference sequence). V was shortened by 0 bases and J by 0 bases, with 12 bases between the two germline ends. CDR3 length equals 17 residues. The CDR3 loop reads CAWSVPSLSSGANVLTF. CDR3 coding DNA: TGTGCCTGGAGTGTACCCAGCCTAAGCTCTGGGGCCAACGTCCTGACTTTC.

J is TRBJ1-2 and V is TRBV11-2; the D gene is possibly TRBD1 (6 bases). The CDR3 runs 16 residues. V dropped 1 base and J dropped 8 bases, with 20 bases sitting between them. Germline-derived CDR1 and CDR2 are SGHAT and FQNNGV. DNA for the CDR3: TGTGCCAGCAGCTTAGTAACCGGGACACATAAAGAGGGCTACACCTTC. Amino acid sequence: CASSLVTGTHKEGYTF. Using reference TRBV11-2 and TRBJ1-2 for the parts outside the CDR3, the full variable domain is EAGVAQSPRYKIIEKRQSVAFWCNPISGHATLYWYQQILGQGPKLLIQFQNNGVVDDSQLPKDRFSAERLKGVDSTLKIQPAKLEDSAVYLCASSLVTGTHKEGYTFGSGTRLTVV.

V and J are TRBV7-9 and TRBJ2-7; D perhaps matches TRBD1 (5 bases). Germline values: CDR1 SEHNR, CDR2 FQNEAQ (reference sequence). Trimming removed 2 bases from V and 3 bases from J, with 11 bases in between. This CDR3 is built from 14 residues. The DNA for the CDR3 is TGTGCCAGCAGCTTATCTGGGGCCGTCTACGAGCAGTACTTC. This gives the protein CASSLSGAVYEQYF.

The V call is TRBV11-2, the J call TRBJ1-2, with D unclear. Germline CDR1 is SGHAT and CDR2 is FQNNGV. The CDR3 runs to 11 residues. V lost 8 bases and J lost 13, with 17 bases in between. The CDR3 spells CASATGPYFTF. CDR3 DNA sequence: TGTGCCAGCGCAACCGGGCCCTATTTCACCTTC.

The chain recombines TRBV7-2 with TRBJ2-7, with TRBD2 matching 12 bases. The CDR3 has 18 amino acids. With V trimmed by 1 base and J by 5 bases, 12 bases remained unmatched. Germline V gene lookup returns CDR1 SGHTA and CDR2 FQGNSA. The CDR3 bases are TGTGCCAGCAGCTTAGTTCCGGCGGCTAGCGGGAGGGGGCACGAGCAGTACTTC. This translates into CASSLVPAASGRGHEQYF.